This T cell receptor beta chain was captured in a study of molecular identifiers for immune sequencing clone quantification listed by TCRdb under 2018. Study-level background: In a replicate experiment, RNA from approximately 22,000 or 94,000 naive CD8 T cells was split into five aliquots, four of which were sequenced. This methods study used CD8 T cells to benchmark TCR RNA copy counting and molecular-identifier clustering-based TCR repertoire sequencing (MIDCIRS).

Libraries were built with PCR. Instrument on record: NextSeq 500. Preparation of bulk TCR libraries followed a previously described approach, with the TCR primers listed in Table S5. Total RNA was purified with the Qiagen AllPrep DNA/RNA kit. Before analysis, reads from multiple sequencing runs of one library were combined. The paper's processing steps were these. Only reads with exact TCR constant sequence were kept, trimmed to 150 nt, and grouped by their 12-nt molecular barcodes. Reads within each barcode group were sub-clustered using a 15% Levenshtein threshold, and quality-weighted consensus sequences were constructed for each RNA molecule. Non-functional sequences were discarded, and so were lower-count sequences lying one edit away from another sequence. On the basis of fitting two negative binomial distributions, barcode sub-clusters with fewer than 20% of the maximum read count were discarded. TCRdb took the public reads, trimmed them with fastp at Q25, ran MiXCR for clone calling and kept in-frame beta chains. All rows with the same CDR3 protein become a single entry with the most common DNA and genes. TCRdb's processing, not the authors', yielded these V and J calls. The sample table contains 85,000 to 100,000 distinct CDR3 sequences; only one count was recorded for more than 20% of them. Roughly 0.94% of the sample comes from the top ten.

Summary of the overall study and its limitations: Naive libraries contained spiked-in Jurkat TCR RNA (roughly 10 copies' worth), which is not part of the donor repertoire. Without barcode sub-clustering, chimeric consensus sequences inflated TCR diversity; chimeras reached as high as 47%. Modeling estimated approximately 3 recovered TCR RNA copies per cell, compared with about 10 by digital PCR, which implies roughly 29% capture efficiency. Identical TCR molecules sharing a barcode could cause highly expanded clone sizes to be underestimated. A single cell's worth of spiked-in Jurkat TCR RNA was reported detectable even among about 1.1 million naive CD8 T cells. Clones above 20 RNA copies held over 98% of molecules in CMV-specific effector cells but under 1% in naive cells.

This clonotype was found many times. Which antigen it targets is not known. No much larger clonotype is one base removed from it; base qualities were not supplied. The germline V gene provides CDR1 MDHEN and CDR2 SYDVKM. V is pared back by 3 bases and J by 0 bases, with 24 bases lying between the germline termini. Reading from cysteine to phenylalanine, the CDR3 counts 21 amino acids. CDR3 DNA only is kept here, 63 bases in frame from base 1. Libraries of naive CD8 T cells were generated from about 21,000 to 970,000 sorted cells, with 10%, 30% or 50% of the purified RNA used. Naive CD8 T cells, defined as CD8+CD4-CCR7+CD45RA+, were FACS-sorted into RLT Plus buffer on a BD FACSAria II. To test detection sensitivity, Jurkat RNA equal to over nine TCR copies was added to samples of about 18,000-1,100,000 naive CD8 T cells. CD8 T cells were enriched with RosetteSep CD8+ T Cell Enrichment Cocktail and Ficoll-Paque, followed by ACK red cell lysis.

This receptor was obtained from a human donor in good health. Some libraries in this study had Jurkat cell RNA spiked in. Recombination joined TRBV28 with TRBJ2-6, with an unclear D gene assignment. Sequencing used naive CD8+ T cells from blood, with Jurkat cell RNA spiked in. The cell subset or site label of this sample denotes: FACS-sorted CD8+CD4-CCR7+CD45RA+ naive T cells. CDR3 protein: CASSLESKAADPYSGANVLTF. In nucleotide form, the sequence is TGTGCCAGCAGTTTGGAGTCCAAGGCCGCCGACCCTTACTCTGGGGCCAACGTCCTGACTTTC.